Given below is one TCR beta chain in context. V lost 5 bases and J lost 3, with 16 bases in between. Per the germline V gene, CDR1 is SGHTA and CDR2 is FQGTGA. This CDR3 is built from 15 residues. The data were taken from a study of blood T cell repertoires in COVID-19. The overall study: Nucleic acid was either cDNA or gDNA, and it came from T cells, B-cell-depleted T cells, or PBMCs.

The repertoire was sequenced with immunoSEQ multiplex PCR; TCRdb's copy has only in-frame clones and lacks some. The sample lists around 250,000 clones; around 85% were seen once. Sequenced input: PBMCs or T cells enriched from blood (not recorded which). The chain links TRBV7-3 to TRBJ1-1; TRBD1 is a possible D gene (6 bases). This sequence originates from a woman aged 50 to 60 with acute COVID-19. The CDR3 region has the DNA TGTGCCAGCAGCCCAGAGGGGGTTGGGGACACTGAAGCTTTCTTT. This gives the protein CASSPEGVGDTEAFF.